This T cell receptor beta chain originates from a study of blood T cell repertoires in COVID-19. TCRdb keeps only in-frame clones here, not all; method: immunoSEQ multiplex PCR. The table lists about 14,000 clones, roughly 87% of them singletons, with 4.5% to 6% in the top ten. Input material: peripheral blood. This receptor was obtained from a human donor in a cohort sampled during active COVID-19.

The CDR3 DNA reads TGTGCCAGCAGCCAAGGAGTGGGCAGCTCCTACGAGCAGTACTTC. This sequence encodes CASSQGVGSSYEQYF. The chain carries TRBV14 and TRBJ2-7; D is unresolved. This CDR3 spans 15 amino acids. Trimming took 1 base from V and 0 from J, leaving 10 bases between them. CDR1 SGHDN and CDR2 FVKESK come from the germline V gene. Full variable domain (outside the CDR3, taken from reference TRBV14 and TRBJ2-7): EAGVTQFPSHSVIEKGQTVTLRCDPISGHDNLYWYRRVMGKEIKFLLHFVKESKQDESGMPNNRFLAERTGGTYSTLKVQPAELEDSGVYFCASSQGVGSSYEQYFGPGTRLTVT.